This is a list of T cell receptor beta chains from one sample in a study of OX40 agonist ivuxolimab in advanced cancers. Profiling relied on immunoSEQ multiplex PCR, and the TCRdb table lists in-frame clones only, not all of them. Of about 24,000 clones listed, about 85% are singletons. The sequences come from CD4+ or CD8+ T cells sorted from blood, collected in a trial of the OX40 agonist ivuxolimab. Every receptor here comes from an adult with an advanced solid tumor such as melanoma, head and neck, liver or kidney cancer. The CDR3 runs from the conserved cysteine through the conserved F or W. The D gene is left open where the match is weak. Expanded clones get a size class; other rows say once, few or many, or leave the size out.

abundance | j_gene | d_gene | v_gene | CDR3aa | CDR3nt
. | TRBJ2-7 | . | TRBV27 | CASSPDPAFGEQYF | TGTGCCAGCAGCCCCGACCCGGCCTTCGGCGAGCAGTACTTC
. | TRBJ1-2 | . | TRBV2 | CASSPLTANYGYTF | TGTGCCAGCAGCCCTCTCACAGCTAACTATGGCTACACCTTC
. | TRBJ2-3 | TRBD1 | TRBV10-3 | CAISSSQGAAGTDTQYF | TGTGCCATCAGTTCGTCCCAGGGGGCGGCGGGCACAGATACGCAGTATTTT
. | TRBJ1-4 | TRBD1 | TRBV6-6 | CASTPTGVILEKLFF | TGTGCCAGCACGCCGACAGGGGTAATTCTTGAAAAACTGTTTTTT
medium-sized | TRBJ1-1 | TRBD1 | TRBV14 | CASSQMRTGSEAFF | TGTGCCAGCAGCCAAATGAGGACAGGGAGTGAAGCTTTCTTT
. | TRBJ2-3 | . | TRBV5-8 | CASNLGQSTDTQYF | TGTGCCAGCAACTTAGGGCAGAGCACAGATACGCAGTATTTT
. | TRBJ1-3 | TRBD1 | TRBV28 | CASKGQGRNTIYF | TGTGCCAGCAAAGGACAGGGACGAAACACCATATATTTT
. | TRBJ1-2 | . | TRBV5-4 | CASSRTERNYGYTF | TGTGCCAGCAGCAGGACAGAAAGGAACTATGGCTACACCTTC
. | TRBJ1-2 | . | TRBV27 | CASSLSGTAYGYTF | TGTGCCAGCAGTTTATCCGGGACGGCCTATGGCTACACCTTC
. | TRBJ2-1 | . | TRBV11-3 | CASSWEREDNEQFF | TGTGCCAGCAGCTGGGAGAGGGAAGACAATGAGCAGTTCTTC
. | TRBJ1-4 | TRBD1 | TRBV6-5 | CASRGTEELEKLFF | TGTGCCAGCAGGGGGACAGAGGAATTAGAAAAACTGTTTTTT
. | TRBJ2-3 | TRBD1 | TRBV5-1 | CASSQTGRGADTQYF | TGCGCCAGCAGTCAGACAGGGCGCGGCGCAGATACGCAGTATTTT
. | TRBJ2-7 | TRBD1 | TRBV7-9 | CASSIGQGGYEQYF | TGTGCCAGCAGCATCGGACAGGGGGGCTACGAGCAGTACTTC
. | TRBJ2-5 | . | TRBV11-3 | CASSPSSTGEAETQYF | TGTGCCAGCAGCCCTAGTAGCACAGGTGAAGCGGAGACCCAGTACTTC
. | TRBJ2-3 | . | TRBV30 | CAWSVSLPTDTQYF | TGTGCCTGGAGTGTAAGCCTTCCCACAGATACGCAGTATTTT